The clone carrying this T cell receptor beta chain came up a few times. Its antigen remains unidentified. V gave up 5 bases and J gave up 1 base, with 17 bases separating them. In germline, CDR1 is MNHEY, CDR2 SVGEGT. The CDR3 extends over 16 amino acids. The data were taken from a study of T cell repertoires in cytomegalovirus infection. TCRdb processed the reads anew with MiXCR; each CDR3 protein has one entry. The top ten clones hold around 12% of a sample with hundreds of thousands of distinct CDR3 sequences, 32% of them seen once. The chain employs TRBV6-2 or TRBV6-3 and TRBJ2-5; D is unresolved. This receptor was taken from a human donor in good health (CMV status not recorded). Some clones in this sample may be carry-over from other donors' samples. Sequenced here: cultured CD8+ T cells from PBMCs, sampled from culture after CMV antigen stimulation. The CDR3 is CASSLRISNIQETQYF. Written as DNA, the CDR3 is TGTGCCAGCAGTCTGCGAATTAGTAACATCCAAGAGACCCAGTACTTC.